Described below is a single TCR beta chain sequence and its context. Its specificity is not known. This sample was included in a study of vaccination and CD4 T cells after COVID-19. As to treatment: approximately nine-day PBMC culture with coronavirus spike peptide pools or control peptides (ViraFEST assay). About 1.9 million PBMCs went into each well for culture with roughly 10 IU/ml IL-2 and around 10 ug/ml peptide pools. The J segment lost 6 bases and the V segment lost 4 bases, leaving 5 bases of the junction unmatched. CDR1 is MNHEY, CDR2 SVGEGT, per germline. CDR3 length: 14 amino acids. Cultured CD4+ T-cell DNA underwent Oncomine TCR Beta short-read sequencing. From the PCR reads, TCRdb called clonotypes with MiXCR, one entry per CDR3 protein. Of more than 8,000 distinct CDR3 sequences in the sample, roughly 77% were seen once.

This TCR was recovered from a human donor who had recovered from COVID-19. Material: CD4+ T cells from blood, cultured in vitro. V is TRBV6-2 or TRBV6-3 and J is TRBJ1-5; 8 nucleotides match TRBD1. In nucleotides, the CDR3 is TGTGCCAGCAGTTCTGCGGACAGGGTTCAGCCCCAGCATTTT. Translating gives CASSSADRVQPQHF.